One and the same sample provided the 20 T cell receptor beta chains below, sequenced in a study of graft-versus-host responses after intestinal transplantation. Libraries were prepared by immunoSEQ multiplex PCR; TCRdb keeps only in-frame clonotypes and omits some of them. The repertoire holds over 85,000 clones, with approximately 95% as singletons. These receptors' targets are unknown. Source: unstimulated CD8+ T cells sorted from spleen or lymph node cells, taken before intestinal transplant. The receptors originated from a human donor who received an intestinal transplant.

V and J are TRBV19 and TRBJ1-6, with D perhaps TRBD1 (6 bases). V was shortened by 3 bases and J by 6 bases, with 24 bases between the two germline ends. The CDR3 is 19 amino acids. Germline CDR1 and CDR2: LNHDA and SQIVND (reference sequence). The CDR3 sequence is CASSIPLATGQFGNSPLHF. CDR3 nucleotide sequence: TGTGCCAGTAGTATCCCTCTCGCGACAGGTCAATTTGGTAATTCACCCCTCCACTTT.

The chain recombines TRBV4-1 with TRBJ1-5, with D perhaps matching TRBD1 (6 bases). The V gene's germline CDR1 is MGHRA and CDR2 YSYEKL. Deletions cut 0 bases from V and 7 bases from J, with 16 bases between. The CDR3 consists of 16 residues. The chain's CDR3 is CASSQEIMRGNQPQHF. The CDR3 DNA reads as TGCGCCAGCAGCCAAGAGATAATGAGGGGGAACCAGCCCCAGCATTTT.

In its sample, this clone was seen once. The chain links TRBV25-1 to TRBJ2-1; 8 bases agree with TRBD2. The ends lost 7 bases at V and 0 bases at J; junction bases unmatched: 5. CDR3 length: 15 residues. CDR1 MGHDK and CDR2 SYGVNS come from the germline V gene. The CDR3: CASIRGGSSYNEQFF. The DNA of the CDR3 is TGTGCCAGCATACGGGGGGGCAGCTCCTACAATGAGCAGTTCTTC. The full variable domain, with the rest looked up from reference TRBV25-1 and TRBJ2-1, is EADIYQTPRYLVIGTGKKITLECSQTMGHDKMYWYQQDPGMELHLIHYSYGVNSTEKGDLSSESTVSRIRTEHFPLTLESARPSHTSQYLCASIRGGSSYNEQFFGPGTRLTVL.

This chain uses TRBV9 with TRBJ2-3, with no clear D. Germline V lookup: CDR1 SGDLS, CDR2 YYNGEE. With 0 bases removed from V and 0 bases from J, the gap between germline ends came to 5 bases. This CDR3 is 14 amino acids long. CDR3 in amino acids: CASSVAVSTDTQYF. CDR3 nucleotide sequence: TGTGCCAGCAGCGTAGCTGTTAGCACAGATACGCAGTATTTT.

V is TRBV29-1 and J is TRBJ1-2; possible D gene TRBD1, 5 bases. Germline V gene lookup returns CDR1 SQVTM and CDR2 ANQGSEA. Trimming took off 1 base at V and 5 bases at J, with 8 bases between the two ends. This CDR3 is 12 amino acids long. CDR3 region: CSVEGQPYGYTF. CDR3 coding DNA: TGCAGCGTTGAAGGACAGCCATATGGCTACACCTTC.

The chain recombines TRBV6-6 with TRBJ1-5; D gene uncertain. Germline CDR1 MNHNY, CDR2 SVGAGI (reference sequence). The V end was cut by 4 bases, the J end by 4 bases, with 5 bases between. The CDR3 loop spans 12 amino acids. Here the CDR3 DNA reads TGTGCCAGCAGTTCCGGGAATCAGCCCCAGCATTTT. Protein: CASSSGNQPQHF.

The chain's CDR3 is CASNLDRENTEAFF. Here the CDR3 DNA reads TGTGCCAGCAACCTCGACAGGGAAAACACTGAAGCTTTCTTT. The V and J genes are TRBV5-4 and TRBJ1-1, with 7 bases matching TRBD1. Trimming at V came to 6 bases and at J to 2 bases, leaving 7 bases not matched to a gene. Germline V gives CDR1 SGHNT, CDR2 YYREEE (reference sequence). CDR3 length equals 14 residues.

The chain couples TRBV5-1 to TRBJ2-1; a possible D gene is TRBD2 (6 bases). The CDR3 consists of 15 residues. V was shortened by 0 bases and J by 3 bases, with 10 bases between the two germline ends. Germline values: CDR1 SGHRS, CDR2 YFSETQ. The CDR3 DNA sequence: TGCGCCAGCAGCTTGGTTCTAGCGCTCTACAATGAGCAGTTCTTC. This translates into CASSLVLALYNEQFF. Drawing the rest from reference TRBV5-1 and TRBJ2-1, the complete variable domain is KAGVTQTPRYLIKTRGQQVTLSCSPISGHRSVSWYQQTPGQGLQFLFEYFSETQRNKGNFPGRFSGRQFSNSRSEMNVSTLELGDSALYLCASSLVLALYNEQFFGPGTRLTVL.

This chain joins TRBV5-1 and TRBJ2-5; 13 nucleotides agree with TRBD2. Germline CDR1 reads SGHRS; CDR2 reads YFSETQ. The CDR3 loop spans 16 amino acids. V lost 4 bases to trimming and J lost 5 bases; unmatched junction nucleotides: 8. DNA of the CDR3: TGCGCCAGCAGCCCAGGACTAGCGGGAGTGGAGGAGACCCAGTACTTC. Translated: CASSPGLAGVEETQYF. The full variable domain, in which reference TRBV5-1 and TRBJ2-5 provide the parts outside the CDR3, is KAGVTQTPRYLIKTRGQQVTLSCSPISGHRSVSWYQQTPGQGLQFLFEYFSETQRNKGNFPGRFSGRQFSNSRSEMNVSTLELGDSALYLCASSPGLAGVEETQYFGPGTRLLVL.

This chain connects TRBV4-3 to TRBJ1-1; a weak D match, TRBD1 (6 bases). Germline loops: CDR1 LGHNA, CDR2 YSLEER. Trimming pared 1 base from V and 0 bases from J, leaving 18 bases between. The CDR3 covers 18 residues. For the CDR3, the DNA is TGCGCCAGCAGCCAAGCGGCAGGGGTGGGGAGTCTGAACACTGAAGCTTTCTTT. Its translation: CASSQAAGVGSLNTEAFF.

V and J are TRBV7-9 and TRBJ1-5; 9 nucleotides line up with TRBD1. V was clipped by 3 bases and J by 5 bases; unmatched bases: 2. The germline CDR1 and CDR2 sequences are SEHNR and FQNEAQ (reference sequence). CDR3 length: 14 amino acids. Here the CDR3 reads CASSFGQGYQPQHF. The CDR3 DNA reads TGTGCCAGCAGCTTTGGACAGGGGTATCAGCCCCAGCATTTT.

V is TRBV19 and J is TRBJ1-5; D perhaps matches TRBD1 (5 bases). Germline lookup yields CDR1 LNHDA and CDR2 SQIVND (reference sequence). The CDR3 covers 14 residues. V lost 1 base, J lost 6 bases, and 10 bases lay in between. DNA of the CDR3: TGTGCCAGTAGTATAGCCAGGGCTTCTCAGCCCCAGCATTTT. Translating it yields CASSIARASQPQHF.

The chain uses TRBV11-2 and TRBJ1-1; a weak D match, TRBD1 (6 bases). CDR3 length: 18 amino acids. Trimming removed 2 bases from V and 3 bases from J, with 22 bases in between. The germline gives CDR1 SGHAT, CDR2 FQNNGV. Here the CDR3 reads CASSLYRGGGGVDTEAFF. In DNA form, the CDR3 reads TGTGCCAGCAGCTTATATAGGGGGGGAGGTGGAGTGGACACTGAAGCTTTCTTT.

This clone has a single count. The V call is TRBV7-2, the J call TRBJ1-5; 10 bases agree with TRBD1. V was clipped by 5 bases and J by 4 bases; unmatched bases: 5. CDR1 and CDR2 (germline): SGHTA, FQGNSA. The CDR3 runs 15 residues. CDR3 nucleotides: TGTGCCAGCAGCCGGGACAGGGGTAAGAATCAGCCCCAGCATTTT. It codes for CASSRDRGKNQPQHF.

CDR3 in DNA: TGTGCCAGCTTGTGGGGGACTAGCGGGAGTGGCGAGCAGTACTTC. This translates into CASLWGTSGSGEQYF. The chain recombines TRBV5-5 with TRBJ2-7, with 14 bases lining up with TRBD2. CDR3 length equals 15 residues. The germline V gene encodes CDR1 SGHKS and CDR2 YYEKEE (reference sequence). The ends lost 7 bases at V and 6 bases at J; junction bases unmatched: 9.

This clone is a singleton in its sample. This chain links TRBV4-2 with TRBJ1-6, with a weak D call TRBD1 (5 bases). Germline lookup yields CDR1 LGHNA and CDR2 YNFKEQ. The length of the CDR3 is 14 residues. The V gene lost 3 bases and the J gene lost 7 bases, with 10 bases spanning the gap. The DNA of the CDR3 is TGTGCCAGCAGCCACCAGGGACTAAATTCACCCCTCCACTTT. As protein: CASSHQGLNSPLHF.

J is TRBJ2-7 and V is TRBV27; the D gene is possibly TRBD2 (6 bases). Germline CDR1 is MNHEY and CDR2 is SMNVEV (reference sequence). The CDR3 is 14 amino acids. Trimming left V 5 bases short and J 2 bases short, with 13 bases between. In nucleotides, the CDR3 is TGTGCCAGCAGTCTGGGACTTTTAACCTACGAGCAGTACTTC. Translation gives CASSLGLLTYEQYF.

This clone appeared a few times. This rearrangement joins TRBV27 to TRBJ2-7; TRBD2 matches 9 bases. The ends lost 5 bases at V and 3 bases at J; junction bases unmatched: 8. This CDR3 has 15 amino acids. Per the germline V gene, CDR1 is MNHEY and CDR2 is SMNVEV (reference sequence). CDR3: CASSVGSGSVYEQYF. CDR3 bases: TGTGCCAGCAGTGTCGGTAGCGGGAGTGTCTACGAGCAGTACTTC.

V and J are TRBV5-1 and TRBJ2-7; D is perhaps TRBD2 (6 bases). This CDR3 spans 13 amino acids. Per the germline V gene, CDR1 is SGHRS and CDR2 is YFSETQ. The V gene lost 5 bases and the J gene lost 2 bases, with 11 bases spanning the gap. CDR3 DNA sequence: TGCGCCAGCAGTCGGGAGAACACCTACGAGCAGTACTTC. It encodes CASSRENTYEQYF.

V usage is TRBV9 and J usage is TRBJ1-5; D unresolved. Germline CDR1 reads SGDLS; CDR2 reads YYNGEE. V was shortened by 2 bases and J by 2 bases, with 8 bases between the two germline ends. This CDR3 comprises 14 residues. The CDR3, as DNA: TGTGCCAGCAGCGTTGACATGGGCAATCAGCCCCAGCATTTT. Translation gives CASSVDMGNQPQHF.